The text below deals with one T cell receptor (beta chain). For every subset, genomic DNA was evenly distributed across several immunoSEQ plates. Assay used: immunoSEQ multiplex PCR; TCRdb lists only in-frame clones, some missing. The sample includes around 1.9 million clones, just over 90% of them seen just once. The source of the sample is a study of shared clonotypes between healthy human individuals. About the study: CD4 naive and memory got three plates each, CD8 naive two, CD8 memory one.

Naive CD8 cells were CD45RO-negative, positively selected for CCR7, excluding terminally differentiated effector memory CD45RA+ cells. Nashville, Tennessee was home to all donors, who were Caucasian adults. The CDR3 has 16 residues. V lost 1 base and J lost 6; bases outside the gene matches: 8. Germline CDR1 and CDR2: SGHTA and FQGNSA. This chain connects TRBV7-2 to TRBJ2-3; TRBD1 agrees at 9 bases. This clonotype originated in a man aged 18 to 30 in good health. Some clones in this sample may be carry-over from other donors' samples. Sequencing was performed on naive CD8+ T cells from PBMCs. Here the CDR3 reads CASSLVWTGAADTQYF. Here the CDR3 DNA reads TGTGCCAGCAGCTTAGTGTGGACAGGGGCTGCGGATACGCAGTATTTT. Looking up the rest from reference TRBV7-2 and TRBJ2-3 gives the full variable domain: GAGVSQSPSNKVTEKGKDVELRCDPISGHTALYWYRQSLGQGLEFLIYFQGNSAPDKSGLPSDRFSAERTGGSVSTLTIQRTQQEDSAVYLCASSLVWTGAADTQYFGPGTRLTVL.